A selection of T cell receptor beta chains follows, all from one sample in a study of T cell responses to AZD1222 COVID-19 vaccine. Measured with immunoSEQ multiplex PCR; TCRdb has only the in-frame clones, and not every one. The repertoire includes about 150,000 clones, 94% of them detected once, and roughly 1.2% sits in the top ten. The sequences come from peripheral blood, collected on day 0 of AZD1222 vaccination. The receptors were sampled from an adult in good health. CDR3s include the opening cysteine and the closing phenylalanine or tryptophan. D genes are given only for firm matches. Clone size is stated in some rows and not others, as once, few, many or a class when expanded.

D,J,length,size,V,DNA,CDR3
.,TRBJ2-3,14,once,TRBV4-1,TGCGCCAGCAGCCAAGGGATTAAGGCAGATACGCAGTATTTT,CASSQGIKADTQYF
TRBD1,TRBJ1-2,14,.,TRBV28,TGTGCCAGCAGGAGTGGGACAGGCTACTATGGCTACACCTTC,CASRSGTGYYGYTF
.,TRBJ1-2,14,.,TRBV14,TGTGCCAGCAGCCGGCGGGTGGAGGGGCCGGGCTACACCTTC,CASSRRVEGPGYTF
.,TRBJ1-5,13,.,TRBV6-5,TGTGCCAGCAGTTACGGGGTGAGTCAGCCCCAGCATTTT,CASSYGVSQPQHF
TRBD1,TRBJ1-2,12,.,TRBV29-1,TGCAGCGTCGAACAGGGGGCGAGGGGCTACACCTTC,CSVEQGARGYTF
TRBD1,TRBJ1-3,16,once,TRBV7-9,TGTGCCAGCAGCTCGCGACAGGGCCTCTCTGGAAACACCATATATTTT,CASSSRQGLSGNTIYF
.,TRBJ2-3,11,.,TRBV28,TGTGCCAGCAGCATTGGGGATACGCAGTATTTT,CASSIGDTQYF
TRBD2,TRBJ2-5,14,.,TRBV28,TGTGCCAGCAGACTTGGACTAGCGAGAGAGACCCAGTACTTC,CASRLGLARETQYF
TRBD1,TRBJ1-2,13,once,TRBV28,TGTGCCAGCACCAGGGGGCGCGCCTATGGCTACACCTTC,CASTRGRAYGYTF
.,TRBJ2-3,16,.,TRBV6-5,TGTGCCAGCAGTTACGGGCGGACAGACTACACAGATACGCAGTATTTT,CASSYGRTDYTDTQYF
TRBD1,TRBJ1-2,14,.,TRBV5-6,TGTGCCAGCAGCTTGACAGGGGTGAACTATGGCTACACCTTC,CASSLTGVNYGYTF